A single sample gave rise to the 9 T cell receptor beta chains below, sequenced in a study of cytomegalovirus exposure and HLA in healthy donors. 13 Jbeta primers and 60 Vbeta primers were used for the PCR. The table came from immunoSEQ multiplex PCR; TCRdb's copy has only in-frame clones and leaves some out. Of 200,000 to 250,000 clones in the sample, roughly 79% were seen once. Sequencing was performed on PBMCs. The receptors stem from a woman aged 40 to 50 in good health and CMV-seronegative.

This clone was detected a few times. The CDR3 DNA follows: TGTGCCAGCAGCTCCGGACAGGAGAGCTCTGGAAACACCATATATTTT. Protein product: CASSSGQESSGNTIYF. This chain joins TRBV5-4 and TRBJ1-3; 7 bases map to TRBD1. V shed 3 bases, J shed 0 bases, and the junction held 6 bases outside the gene matches. The CDR3 contains 16 residues. Germline lookup yields CDR1 SGHNT and CDR2 YYREEE (reference sequence).

The chain combines TRBV11-2 with TRBJ2-7; 13 positions match TRBD2. V dropped 5 bases and J dropped 4; count of bases not matched to a gene: 5. There are 15 residues in the CDR3. Germline V gene data show CDR1 as SGHAT and CDR2 as FQNNGV. This chain's CDR3 is CASSPTSGGTYEQYF. The CDR3 DNA sequence: TGTGCCAGCAGCCCGACTAGCGGGGGGACGTACGAGCAGTACTTC.

The chain carries TRBV5-1 and TRBJ2-1; TRBD1 agrees at 7 bases. The CDR3 has 15 amino acids. Germline CDR1 reads SGHRS; CDR2 reads YFSETQ. V shed 2 bases and J 6 bases; nucleotides not matched to a gene: 8. The CDR3 coding sequence is TGCGCCAGCAGCTTATTTGACAGGGAACTCAATGAGCAGTTCTTC. It specifies CASSLFDRELNEQFF.

The chain links TRBV9 to TRBJ1-2, with D possibly TRBD1 on 5 matching bases. Trimming removed 0 bases at V and 2 bases at J, with 11 bases between. The CDR3 totals 15 residues. CDR1 and CDR2 (germline): SGDLS, YYNGEE. The CDR3 here is CASSVDSHRNYGYTF. The CDR3 coding sequence is TGTGCCAGCAGCGTAGATTCCCACAGGAACTATGGCTACACCTTC.

The chain has TRBV10-2 and TRBJ1-2; TRBD1 agrees at 7 bases. The V gene's germline CDR1 is WSHSY and CDR2 SAAADI. The CDR3 runs to 13 residues. V shed 3 bases, J shed 3 bases, and the junction held 1 base outside the gene matches. The CDR3 DNA follows: TGCGCCAGCAGTGACAGGGGGGACTATGGCTACACCTTC. Residues: CASSDRGDYGYTF.

This chain connects TRBV30 to TRBJ1-1, with D tentatively TRBD1 (5 bases). The germline V and J ends were trimmed by 5 bases and 0 bases, with 10 bases remaining between them. Germline V gene sequence: CDR1 GTSNPN, CDR2 SVGIG (reference sequence). This CDR3 has 13 residues. CDR3 nucleotides: TGTGCCTGGGGAGGGGTAATGAACACTGAAGCTTTCTTT. Amino acids: CAWGGVMNTEAFF.

The chain has TRBV15 and TRBJ1-1, with TRBD1 matching over 8 bases. The germline gives CDR1 LNHNV, CDR2 YYDKDF (reference sequence). The J segment lost 7 bases and the V segment lost 2 bases, leaving 6 bases of the junction unmatched. This CDR3 region has 14 residues. The CDR3 region is CATSRPTGQGEAFF. As DNA, the CDR3 is TGTGCCACCAGCAGACCCACAGGACAGGGTGAAGCTTTCTTT.

The chain combines TRBV11-3 with TRBJ1-2; 7 bases align to TRBD1. The trim removed 2 bases at V and 3 bases at J, leaving 0 bases unmatched. The CDR3 runs 13 residues. CDR1 and CDR2 from the germline V gene are SGHNT and YENEEA. CDR3 nucleotides: TGTGCCAGCAGCTTACAGGGGGACTATGGCTACACCTTC. As protein: CASSLQGDYGYTF.

V gene TRBV9 combines with J gene TRBJ2-1; D may be TRBD1 (5 bases). Germline assignment: CDR1 SGDLS and CDR2 YYNGEE. The CDR3 covers 15 residues. Trimming cost V 1 base and J 3 bases, with 11 bases left between them. DNA of the CDR3: TGTGCCAGCAGCGTAAGGCCAGGGAACTACAATGAGCAGTTCTTC. Its protein is CASSVRPGNYNEQFF. Filled out from reference TRBV9 and TRBJ2-1, the complete variable domain reads DSGVTQTPKHLITATGQRVTLRCSPRSGDLSVYWYQQSLDQGLQFLIQYYNGEERAKGNILERFSAQQFPDLHSELNLSSLELGDSALYFCASSVRPGNYNEQFFGPGTRLTVL.